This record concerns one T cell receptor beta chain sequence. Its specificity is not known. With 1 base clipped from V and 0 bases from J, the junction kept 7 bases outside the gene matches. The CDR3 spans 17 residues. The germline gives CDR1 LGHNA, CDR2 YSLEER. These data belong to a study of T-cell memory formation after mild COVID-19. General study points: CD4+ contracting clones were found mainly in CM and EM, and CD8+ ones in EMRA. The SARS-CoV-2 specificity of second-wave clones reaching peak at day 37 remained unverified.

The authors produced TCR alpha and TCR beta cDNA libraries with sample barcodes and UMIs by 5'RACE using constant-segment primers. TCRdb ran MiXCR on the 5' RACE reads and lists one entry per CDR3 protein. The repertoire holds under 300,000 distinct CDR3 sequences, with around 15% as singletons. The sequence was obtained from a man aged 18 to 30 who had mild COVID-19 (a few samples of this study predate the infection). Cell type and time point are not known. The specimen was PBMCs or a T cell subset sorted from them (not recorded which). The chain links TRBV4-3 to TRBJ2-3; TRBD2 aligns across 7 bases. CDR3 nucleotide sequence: TGCGCCAGCAGCCAAGGTGGAGCGGGGACTAGCACAGATACGCAGTATTTT. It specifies CASSQGGAGTSTDTQYF.